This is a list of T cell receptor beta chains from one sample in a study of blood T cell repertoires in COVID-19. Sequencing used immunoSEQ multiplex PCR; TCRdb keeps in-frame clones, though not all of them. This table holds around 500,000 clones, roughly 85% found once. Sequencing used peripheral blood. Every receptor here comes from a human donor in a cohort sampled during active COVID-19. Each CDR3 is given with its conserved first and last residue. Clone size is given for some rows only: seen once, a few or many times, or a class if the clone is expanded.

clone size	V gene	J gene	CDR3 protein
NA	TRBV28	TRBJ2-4	CASSLPGIIAKNIQYF
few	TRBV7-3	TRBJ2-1	CASSYSGTSGHNEQFF
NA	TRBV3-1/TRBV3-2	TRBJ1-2	CASSLRSGEEGYTF
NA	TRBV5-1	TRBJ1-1	CASSFNQGNTEAFF
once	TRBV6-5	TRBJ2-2	CASSSDRVYAGELFF
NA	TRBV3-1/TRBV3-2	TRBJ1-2	CASSPRGNMGYGYTF
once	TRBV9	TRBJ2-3	CASSQGGVPPDTQYF
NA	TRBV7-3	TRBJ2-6	CASSLRPAGVSGANVLTF
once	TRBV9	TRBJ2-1	CASTLGPAGDSREQFF
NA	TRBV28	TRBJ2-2	CASTIGTGITGELFF
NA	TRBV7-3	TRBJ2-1	CASSLRWESASYNEQFF
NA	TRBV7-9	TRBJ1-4	CASSHVQADEKLFF
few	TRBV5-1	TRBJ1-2	CASSPGLNYGYTF
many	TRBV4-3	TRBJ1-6	CASSQDLRGGKNSPLHF
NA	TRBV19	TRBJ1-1	CASSPLLNTEAFF
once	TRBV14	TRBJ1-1	CASSQGARVEAFF
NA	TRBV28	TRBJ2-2	CASSLTSLTHTGELFF
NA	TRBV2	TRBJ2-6	CASSEQVAGANVLTF
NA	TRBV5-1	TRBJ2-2	CASSRAGLSNTGELFF
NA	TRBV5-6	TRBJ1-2	CASSSTPTGKFFYTF
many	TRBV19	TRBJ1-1	CASSSTGDTEAFF
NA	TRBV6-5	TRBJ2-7	CASNPLGAYEQYF
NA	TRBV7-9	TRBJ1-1	CASSSLMNTEAFF
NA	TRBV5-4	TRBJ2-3	CASSPGGSADHTQYF
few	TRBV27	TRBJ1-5	CASRLTENQPQHF
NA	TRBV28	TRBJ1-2	CASSVRRIGGGGYTF
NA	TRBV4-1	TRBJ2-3	CASSHLRLAGGPTDTQYF
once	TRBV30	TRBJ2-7	CAWSLDRGSSYEQYF
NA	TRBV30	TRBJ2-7	CAWVGLVPYEQYF
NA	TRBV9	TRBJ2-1	CASRGYNEQFF
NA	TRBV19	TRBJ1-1	CASSLPGTGGYYNTEAFF
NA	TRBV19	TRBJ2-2	CASSIGRWGGKGGELFF
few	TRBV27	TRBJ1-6	CASSFRGQGASPLHF
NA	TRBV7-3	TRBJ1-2	CASSLTSGGTGGTGGYTF
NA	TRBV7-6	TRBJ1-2	CASSLASGQGHTF
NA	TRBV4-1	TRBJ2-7	CASSQGAGGTYEQYF
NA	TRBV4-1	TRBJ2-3	CASSQDRRQTTDTQYF
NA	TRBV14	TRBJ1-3	CASSQDYGSWDTIYF
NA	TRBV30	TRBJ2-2	CASLGLAGVDTGELFF
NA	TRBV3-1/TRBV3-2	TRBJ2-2	CASSHRDRGTGELFF
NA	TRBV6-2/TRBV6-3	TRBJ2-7	CASSSGTGGFPFSYEQYF
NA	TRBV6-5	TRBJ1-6	CASGDRPLHF
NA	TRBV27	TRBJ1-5	CASSPLGQGEGQPQHF
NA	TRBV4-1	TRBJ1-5	CASTLGGARGNQPQHF
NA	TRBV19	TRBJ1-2	CASRLTGVKANYGYTF
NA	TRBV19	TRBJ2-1	CASQPVQGAGEQFF
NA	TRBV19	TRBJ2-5	CASSEGSYQETQYF
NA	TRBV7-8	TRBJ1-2	CASSLPGGQGDYGYTF
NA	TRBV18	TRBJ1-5	CASSAGRAGNQPQHF
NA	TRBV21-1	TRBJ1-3	CASSAHLVSGNTIYF
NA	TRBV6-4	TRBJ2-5	CASSPGLAGQETQYF
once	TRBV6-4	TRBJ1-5	CASSEDSRRGQPQHF
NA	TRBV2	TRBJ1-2	CASRVTGRDGYTF
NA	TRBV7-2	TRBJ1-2	CASSLGGLDRVFGYTF
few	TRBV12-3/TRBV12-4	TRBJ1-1	CASSFDSGEAFF